The 23 T cell receptor beta chains listed next were all sequenced from one sample in a study of monozygotic twins with inflammatory bowel disease. From the 5' RACE reads, TCRdb lists one entry per CDR3 protein and no DNA. Seen in this sample are 400,000 or so distinct CDR3 sequences; the ten most common clones hold about 2.2%. Sequencing used blood. The receptors derive from a human donor with ulcerative colitis or Crohn's disease, or a healthy co-twin of an affected twin (not recorded which).

The chain employs TRBV10-3 and TRBJ2-7. Germline CDR1 ENHRY, CDR2 SYGVKD. The CDR3 length is 13 residues. The CDR3 sequence: CAISGVSSYEQYF.

The chain links TRBV20-1 to TRBJ2-3. The CDR3 sequence is 15 residues long. Germline V gene sequence: CDR1 DFQATT, CDR2 SNEGSKA (reference sequence). CDR3 sequence reads: CSARDPSGNTDTQYF.

CDR3 sequence: CAISESGRGYSNQPQHF. The V gene is TRBV10-3, the J gene TRBJ1-5; TCRdb names TRBD1, which stays unverified in the absence of DNA. Germline values: CDR1 ENHRY, CDR2 SYGVKD. This CDR3 has 17 residues.

The chain has TRBV7-8 and TRBJ2-1; there is no DNA to check the TCRdb D call of TRBD2. From germline, CDR1 is SGHVS and CDR2 FQNEAQ. This CDR3 has 15 amino acids. This CDR3 reads CASSTLAGGFNEQFF.

V is TRBV4-1 and J is TRBJ2-3; TCRdb outputs TRBD2, but without DNA this stays unchecked. Looked up from germline, CDR1 is MGHRA and CDR2 is YSYEKL. This CDR3 comprises 17 residues. CDR3 amino acids: CASSYGLAGDSTDTQYF.

The genes are TRBV5-1 and TRBJ2-3; TCRdb lists TRBD2, though no DNA is available to test this call. The CDR3 runs 15 residues. CDR1 and CDR2 from the germline V gene are SGHRS and YFSETQ. The CDR3 spells CASSYRAGGADTQYF.

This chain uses TRBV12-3 or TRBV12-4 with TRBJ2-2; there is no DNA to check the TCRdb D call of TRBD1. CDR3 length: 15 residues. The CDR3 protein is CASRKPGHVTGELFF.

The rearrangement joins TRBV10-3 to TRBJ2-7; TCRdb's D call, TRBD1, is unchecked because there is no DNA. The CDR3 is 15 residues long. CDR1 ENHRY and CDR2 SYGVKD come from the germline V gene. The CDR3 here is CAISKPGQGSYEQYF.

J is TRBJ2-2 and V is TRBV7-2. Germline V lookup: CDR1 SGHTA, CDR2 FQGNSA. The CDR3 sequence is 12 residues long. The CDR3: CASSLDSRELFF. The whole variable domain, filled in from reference TRBV7-2 and TRBJ2-2, reads GAGVSQSPSNKVTEKGKDVELRCDPISGHTALYWYRQSLGQGLEFLIYFQGNSAPDKSGLPSDRFSAERTGGSVSTLTIQRTQQEDSAVYLCASSLDSRELFFGEGSRLTVL.

The chain links TRBV20-1 to TRBJ2-1; the TCRdb call, TRBD2, lacks DNA for checking. This CDR3 spans 16 amino acids. Germline V gives CDR1 DFQATT, CDR2 SNEGSKA (reference sequence). CDR3 residues: CSARTQTSGSHNEQFF.

The chain joins TRBV29-1 to TRBJ2-2; the TRBD2 assignment by TCRdb is unverifiable without DNA. The germline V gene encodes CDR1 SQVTM and CDR2 ANQGSEA. CDR3 length equals 14 residues. The CDR3 spells CSAAGGPNTGELFF.

The chain combines TRBV19 with TRBJ1-1. Germline V gene sequence: CDR1 LNHDA, CDR2 SQIVND (reference sequence). This CDR3 region has 16 residues. This CDR3 reads CASSIVGRMTNTEAFF.

This chain joins TRBV6-1 and TRBJ1-2; the TRBD1 assignment by TCRdb is unverifiable without DNA. Germline V gene sequence: CDR1 MNHNS, CDR2 SASEGT. This CDR3 has 15 amino acids. CDR3 amino acids: CATPYGQEWNYGYTF.

This rearrangement joins TRBV6-1 to TRBJ2-7; the TCRdb D gene call, TRBD2, has no DNA to confirm it. CDR3 length: 14 amino acids. Germline lookup yields CDR1 MNHNS and CDR2 SASEGT. The CDR3 region is CASSEVGRIYEQYF.

The V call is TRBV27, the J call TRBJ1-1; the TCRdb D gene call, TRBD1, has no DNA to confirm it. The CDR3 covers 17 residues. The V gene's germline CDR1 is MNHEY and CDR2 SMNVEV (reference sequence). The CDR3 loop is CASSASLGRQGDTEAFF.

The chain employs TRBV19 and TRBJ1-5. The germline V gene has CDR1 LNHDA and CDR2 SQIVND (reference sequence). The CDR3 consists of 16 residues. The CDR3: CASSIVRATGNQPQHF. The full variable domain, with the rest looked up from reference TRBV19 and TRBJ1-5, is DGGITQSPKYLFRKEGQNVTLSCEQNLNHDAMYWYRQDPGQGLRLIYYSQIVNDFQKGDIAEGYSVSREKKESFPLTVTSAQKNPTAFYLCASSIVRATGNQPQHFGDGTRLSIL.

The gene calls are TRBV25-1 and TRBJ1-1. This CDR3 has 14 residues. CDR1 and CDR2 from the germline V gene are MGHDK and SYGVNS. This CDR3 reads CASSAREGHTEAFF.

J is TRBJ2-7 and V is TRBV5-5; the TCRdb call, TRBD1, lacks DNA for checking. The CDR3 contains 15 residues. CDR1 and CDR2 from the germline V gene are SGHKS and YYEKEE (reference sequence). This chain's CDR3 is CASSGDRVPSYEQYF.

The chain combines TRBV6-2 or TRBV6-3 with TRBJ2-2; TCRdb gives TRBD2 as the D gene, but with no DNA this cannot be confirmed. The CDR3 loop spans 16 amino acids. The germline V gene has CDR1 MNHEY and CDR2 SVGEGT. The CDR3 region is CASSYSAGVLTGELFF.

The chain couples TRBV19 to TRBJ2-7; TCRdb designates TRBD1, a call that cannot be tested without DNA. The length of the CDR3 is 14 residues. Germline V gene data show CDR1 as LNHDA and CDR2 as SQIVND (reference sequence). The CDR3 spells CASSIEPGNYEQYF.

V is TRBV12-3 or TRBV12-4 and J is TRBJ1-1; TCRdb lists TRBD1, though no DNA is available to test this call. The CDR3 sequence is 17 residues long. CDR3 residues: CASSFRDRVPVNTEAFF.

This rearrangement joins TRBV5-1 to TRBJ1-1; TCRdb's assignment of TRBD1 cannot be checked, as there is no DNA. This CDR3 has 16 amino acids. CDR1 SGHRS and CDR2 YFSETQ come from the germline V gene. The CDR3 here is CASSWGQGAGNTEAFF.

The chain has TRBV20-1 and TRBJ1-4. The CDR3 runs to 18 residues. The germline gives CDR1 DFQATT, CDR2 SNEGSKA (reference sequence). The CDR3 sequence: CSARDVHSEGGSNEKLFF.